This is a list of T cell receptor beta chains from one sample in a study of T cell responses to AZD1222 COVID-19 vaccine. Profiled with immunoSEQ multiplex PCR; TCRdb holds only in-frame clones, not every one. The table has 30,000 to 35,000 clones, 75% to 90% seen once; the top ten hold less than 7%. The sample was peripheral blood, taken on day 0 of AZD1222 vaccination. These TCRs come from an adult in good health. The CDR3 runs from the conserved cysteine through the conserved F or W. Fields, in order: J gene, D gene, V gene, clone size, CDR3 length, CDR3 protein, CDR3 DNA. The D gene is left open where the match is weak. Clone size is shown for a subset of rows, as once, few, many or a class of expanded clone.

>TRBJ2-5|TRBD2|TRBV3-1/TRBV3-2|-|16
CASSPLAGGPRETQYF
TGTGCCAGCAGCCCCTTAGCGGGAGGGCCGCGAGAGACCCAGTACTTC
>TRBJ2-2|-|TRBV7-2|-|14
CASSLRASTGELFF
TGTGCCAGCAGCTTGAGGGCGTCCACCGGGGAGCTGTTTTTT
>TRBJ1-1|TRBD1|TRBV9|-|15
CASSNDRGLRTEAFF
TGTGCCAGCAGCAACGACAGGGGGCTTCGGACTGAAGCTTTCTTT
>TRBJ1-1|-|TRBV6-6|-|12
CASSWVGAEAFF
TGTGCCAGCAGTTGGGTTGGCGCTGAAGCTTTCTTT
>TRBJ1-1|-|TRBV6-6|-|14
CASSTTSGNTEAFF
TGTGCCAGCAGTACAACATCCGGGAACACTGAAGCTTTCTTT
>TRBJ1-5|-|TRBV6-6|-|12
CASSYLSQPQHF
TGTGCCAGCAGTTATTTGAGTCAGCCCCAGCATTTT
>TRBJ1-2|-|TRBV28|-|12
CASSPPNYGYTF
TGTGCCAGCAGTCCCCCTAACTATGGCTACACCTTC
>TRBJ2-7|-|TRBV11-2|-|14
CASSFGDNSYEQYF
TGTGCCAGCAGCTTCGGGGACAACTCCTACGAGCAGTACTTC
>TRBJ1-6|-|TRBV9|-|14
CASSVGQHNSPLHF
TGTGCCAGCAGCGTGGGTCAGCATAATTCACCCCTCCACTTT
>TRBJ2-5|TRBD2|TRBV7-6|-|18
CASSSYPSTSGSGETQYF
TGTGCCAGCAGCTCCTACCCCTCAACTAGCGGGAGTGGGGAGACCCAGTACTTC
>TRBJ2-3|TRBD2|TRBV2|few|16
CASSSWGGGPTDTQYF
TGTGCCAGCAGTTCCTGGGGCGGGGGGCCTACAGATACGCAGTATTTT
>TRBJ2-7|-|TRBV4-1|-|12
CASSQVMDEQYF
TGCGCCAGCAGCCAAGTGATGGACGAGCAGTACTTC
>TRBJ2-7|TRBD1|TRBV27|once|17
CASSLRRPGQGEGEQYF
TGTGCCAGCAGTCTCAGAAGACCGGGACAGGGCGAGGGCGAGCAGTACTTC
>TRBJ2-4|-|TRBV19|-|17
CASSYTGQGGAKNIQYF
TGTGCCAGTAGTTATACGGGGCAGGGAGGCGCCAAAAACATTCAGTACTTC
>TRBJ2-1|TRBD2|TRBV27|-|14
CASSLNAGEREQFF
TGTGCCAGCAGTTTAAATGCGGGAGAACGTGAGCAGTTCTTC
>TRBJ1-4|-|TRBV20-1|-|13
CSASLPGPEKLFF
TGCAGTGCTAGTCTCCCTGGGCCGGAAAAACTGTTTTTT
>TRBJ2-2|TRBD2|TRBV5-1|-|16
CASSLLAGGPTGELFF
TGCGCCAGCAGCTTACTAGCGGGGGGGCCCACCGGGGAGCTGTTTTTT
>TRBJ1-2|-|TRBV3-1/TRBV3-2|-|17
CASSQDLATGETYGYTF
TGTGCCAGCAGCCAAGATCTTGCGACGGGGGAGACCTATGGCTACACCTTC
>TRBJ1-3|-|TRBV5-1|-|16
CASSLEGGGSGNTIYF
TGCGCCAGCAGCTTGGAAGGGGGAGGCTCTGGAAACACCATATATTTT
>TRBJ1-3|-|TRBV19|-|16
CASSSDAPKSGNTIYF
TGTGCCAGTAGTTCAGACGCACCCAAATCTGGAAACACCATATATTTT
>TRBJ2-7|-|TRBV20-1|few|11
CSASEAYEQYF
TGCAGTGCTAGCGAGGCCTACGAGCAGTACTTC
>TRBJ1-5|TRBD1|TRBV7-8|-|15
CASSATGTGYQPQHF
TGTGCCAGCAGCGCTACCGGGACAGGGTATCAGCCCCAGCATTTT
>TRBJ1-2|-|TRBV28|-|14
CASSFGTSGYGYTF
TGTGCCAGCAGTTTCGGGACCTCGGGCTATGGCTACACCTTC
>TRBJ2-3|TRBD1|TRBV28|-|16
CASSLPTGGVADTQYF
TGTGCCAGCAGTCTCCCGACAGGGGGCGTCGCAGATACGCAGTATTTT
>TRBJ2-5|TRBD2|TRBV7-9|-|17
CASSTGLAGGRGETQYF
TGTGCCAGCAGCACGGGACTAGCGGGGGGAAGGGGAGAGACCCAGTACTTC
>TRBJ2-7|-|TRBV28|-|14
CASTQGGAPYEQYF
TGTGCCAGCACCCAGGGGGGGGCACCCTACGAGCAGTACTTC
>TRBJ2-5|-|TRBV19|-|15
CASSPLRGIQETQYF
TGTGCCAGTAGTCCCCTTCGCGGGATTCAAGAGACCCAGTACTTC
>TRBJ1-2|-|TRBV6-5|-|13
CAHRDEGSYGYTF
TGTGCCCACCGGGACGAGGGTAGCTATGGCTACACCTTC
>TRBJ1-4|TRBD1|TRBV30|-|14
CAWSKGQAYEKLFF
TGTGCCTGGAGTAAGGGACAGGCCTATGAAAAACTGTTTTTT
>TRBJ1-2|-|TRBV11-2|-|14
CASSQGREEGGYTF
TGTGCCAGCAGCCAGGGACGGGAGGAGGGAGGCTACACCTTC
>TRBJ2-1|-|TRBV19|-|12
CASSIGGDEQFF
TGTGCCAGTAGTATAGGGGGAGATGAGCAGTTCTTC
>TRBJ2-5|-|TRBV16|-|15
CASSQLGGREETQYF
TGTGCCAGCAGCCAATTAGGCGGGCGGGAAGAGACCCAGTACTTC
>TRBJ2-5|-|TRBV6-2/TRBV6-3|-|16
CASSPRGGRNQETQYF
TGTGCCAGCAGCCCCAGAGGGGGACGGAACCAAGAGACCCAGTACTTC
>TRBJ2-5|TRBD2|TRBV2|-|15
CASSPGSGAQETQYF
TGTGCCAGCAGTCCAGGTAGCGGGGCGCAAGAGACCCAGTACTTC